This T cell receptor beta chain comes out of a study of post-analysis software for immune sequencing data. General study results and limits: About five TRBV segments occurring more often in patients than controls included TRBV5-6, TRBV5-1 and TRBV20-1. Normalized Chao1 diversity in multiple sclerosis patients fell significantly below that of controls.

Looked up from germline, CDR1 is SGHRS and CDR2 is YFSETQ. The CDR3 contains 14 residues. This clonotype was seen only once. Its antigen is not known. The TCR beta cDNA libraries contained unique molecular identifiers. TCRdb passed the PCR reads through MiXCR, listing each CDR3 protein once. The sample lists fewer than 700,000 distinct CDR3 sequences, 40% to 50% occurring once. The sequence derives from a girl between 10 and 17 years old with multiple sclerosis. Source material: blood. This rearrangement joins TRBV5-1 to TRBJ2-5, with TRBD1 as a possible D gene (6 bases). The DNA end is a closer match to TRBJ2-7, so the J assignment may be wrong. CDR3 residues: CASSLTGTSYEQYF. The CDR3 DNA is TGCGCCAGCAGCTTGACAGGGACCTCCTACGAGCAGTACTTC.